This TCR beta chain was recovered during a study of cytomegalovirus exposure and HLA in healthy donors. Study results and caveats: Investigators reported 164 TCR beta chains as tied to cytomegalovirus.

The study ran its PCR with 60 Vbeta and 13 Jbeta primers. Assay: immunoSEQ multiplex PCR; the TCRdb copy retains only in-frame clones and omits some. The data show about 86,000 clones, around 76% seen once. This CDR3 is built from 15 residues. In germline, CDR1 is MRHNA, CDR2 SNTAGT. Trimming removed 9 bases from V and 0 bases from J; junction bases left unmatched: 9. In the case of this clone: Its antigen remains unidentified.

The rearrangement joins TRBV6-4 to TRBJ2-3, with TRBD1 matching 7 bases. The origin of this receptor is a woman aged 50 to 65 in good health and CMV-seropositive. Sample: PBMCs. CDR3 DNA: TGTGCCAGGGAGGCACAGGGGATGAGCACAGATACGCAGTATTTT. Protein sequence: CAREAQGMSTDTQYF.